The clone carrying this T cell receptor beta chain was recorded only once. Its antigen is not known. Every patient was affected by relapse after autologous stem cell transplantation, while exposure to brentuximab vedotin was not uniform. Complete response, partial response or progressive disease constituted the best responses recorded. The data were taken from a study of PD-1 blockade in classical Hodgkin lymphoma. At the level of the study: The patients were dosed with nivolumab 3 mg/kg, infused intravenously every 2 weeks. Notes on the study in general: Newly diagnosed patients were said to have less baseline TCR diversity than healthy donors did. When nivolumab was started under 1 year after ASCT, patients were excluded.

Trimming at V came to 1 base and at J to 2 bases, leaving 9 bases not matched to a gene. Germline-derived CDR1 and CDR2 are LGHNA and YSLEER. The CDR3 has 17 residues. Using immunoSEQ multiplex PCR, the repertoire was profiled, and TCRdb retains in-frame clones only, with some absent. The sample contains tens of thousands of clones, about nine tenths of which appear only once. The specimen was peripheral blood mononuclear cells (PBMCs), collected at baseline. The receptor comes from a human donor with classical Hodgkin lymphoma. The chain links TRBV4-3 to TRBJ2-7, with 9 nucleotides matching TRBD1. CDR3 coding DNA: TGCGCCAGCAGCCAAGGACCGGACAGGGGATGGACCTACGAGCAGTACTTC. Residues: CASSQGPDRGWTYEQYF.